This T cell receptor (beta chain) was sequenced in a study of OX40 agonist ivuxolimab in advanced cancers. Study-level background: All patients had ivuxolimab intravenously every 2 weeks at 0.01 to 10 mg/kg. Study observations and caveats: Low normalized clonal expansion also occurred in some nonresponding patients.

Generated by immunoSEQ multiplex PCR, the TCRdb table keeps only in-frame clones and is missing some. The sample lists roughly 44,000 clones, about 85% seen once, with approximately 7.5% in the top ten. Blood sampling took place at baseline, cycle 4 day 1, and cycle 7 day 1. The V end lost 2 bases, the J end lost 7 bases, and 12 bases lay between the germline ends. Per the germline V gene, CDR1 is LGHNA and CDR2 is YSLEER. The CDR3 covers 14 residues. There are a few counts of this clone. Its antigen is as yet unknown. The chain uses TRBV4-3 and TRBJ1-5; D call uncertain. This specimen was CD4+ or CD8+ T cells sorted from blood, taken in a trial of the OX40 agonist ivuxolimab. The origin of this receptor is an adult with an advanced solid tumor such as melanoma, head and neck, liver or kidney cancer. The CDR3 region has the DNA TGCGCCAGCAGCCAAAACCCCATGAGGCAGCCCCAGCATTTT. Translated, it gives CASSQNPMRQPQHF.